This T cell receptor beta chain was captured in a study of T cell repertoires in cytomegalovirus infection. Across the whole study: It was the public TCR beta signatures that indicated both CMV infection and matching HLA type.

Study results and limitations: Based on cumulative public TCR beta family frequency, carriers of CMV plus the relevant HLA were identified. In two of eight donors, the top clonotype was HLA-C-restricted CMV-specific.

Trimming shortened V by 8 bases and J by 7 bases, and 18 bases separated the two germline ends. The CDR3 runs to 13 residues. Germline V gives CDR1 MNHEY, CDR2 SVGEGT. TCRdb re-derived calls from the reads in MiXCR, one entry per CDR3 protein. Of under 70,000 distinct CDR3 sequences listed, around 34% were seen once; the top ten hold around 70%. Details on this clonotype: What it binds is not known.

The rearrangement links TRBV6-2 or TRBV6-3 to TRBJ2-7, with D unclear. The clonotype comes from a human donor in good health (CMV status not recorded). Some clones in this sample may be carry-over from other donors' samples. Sequencing was carried out using PBMCs, sequenced either directly or after in vitro stimulation (not recorded which). In DNA, the CDR3 is TGTGCCAGCGGGAACTTTTTTACCACAGAGCAGTACTTC. Its protein is CASGNFFTTEQYF.